This record covers a single T cell receptor (beta chain). As yet, its antigen is unknown. The sample originates from a study of OX40 agonist ivuxolimab in advanced cancers. General study findings and limits: Expanded clones were, on average, more numerous among CD8+ T cells than CD4+.

Assay used: immunoSEQ multiplex PCR; TCRdb lists only in-frame clones, some missing. The sample lists 40,000 or so clones, 75% to 85% seen once, with more than 2% in the top ten. The sample in question was CD4+ or CD8+ T cells sorted from blood, obtained in a trial of the OX40 agonist ivuxolimab. The receptor's source is an adult with an advanced solid tumor such as melanoma, head and neck, liver or kidney cancer.

The CDR3 loop reads CSAGGHANYEQYF. The CDR3 DNA reads as TGCAGCGCTGGGGGACACGCAAACTACGAGCAGTACTTC. The chain carries TRBV29-1 and TRBJ2-7; D might be TRBD1 (6 bases). V was clipped by 7 bases and J by 3 bases, with 16 bases between them. Germline V gene sequence: CDR1 SQVTM, CDR2 ANQGSEA. The CDR3 sequence is 13 residues long.